The 12 T cell receptor beta chains below were found in one sample sequenced in a study of T cells in Graves' hyperthyroidism and ophthalmopathy. TCR beta CDR3 regions were amplified from RNA transcripts. Using the HTBI primer set, a first-round RT-PCR was run on the TCR CDR3. TCRdb independently ran MiXCR on the multiplex PCR reads; one entry per CDR3 protein. The sample records 550,000 to 700,000 distinct CDR3 sequences, approximately 14% being singletons. The specimen was blood. Receptors originate from a woman between 35 and 50 years old with Graves' ophthalmopathy.

This clonotype was observed a few times. The V call is TRBV6-1, the J call TRBJ2-5; D not certain. Trimming stripped 6 bases from V and 2 bases from J, with 10 bases between. CDR1 is MNHNS, CDR2 SASEGT, per germline. This CDR3 is built from 13 residues. CDR3: CASSPPRQETQYF. CDR3 bases: TGTGCCAGCAGCCCACCTCGGCAAGAGACCCAGTACTTC.

In its sample, this clonotype was seen many times. The chain combines TRBV12-5 with TRBJ1-1; D not resolved. This CDR3 region has 15 residues. V was cut by 0 bases and J by 1 base, with 9 bases left in between. CDR1 is LGHNT and CDR2 is FRNRAP in the germline V gene. As DNA, the CDR3 is TGTGCTAGTGGTTTGGTATTGGGAGGGAACACTGAAGCTTTCTTT. Protein sequence: CASGLVLGGNTEAFF.

This clonotype was seen a single time. This chain links TRBV12-3 or TRBV12-4 with TRBJ2-5; D is perhaps TRBD2 (6 bases). The germline V and J ends were trimmed by 0 bases and 2 bases, with 13 bases remaining between them. This CDR3 has 16 residues. In DNA, the CDR3 is TGTGCCAGCAGTTTAGCGGGGGTGGGGAGGCAAGAGACCCAGTACTTC. Translating gives CASSLAGVGRQETQYF.

This clonotype was observed at least ten times. The chain uses TRBV20-1 and TRBJ2-5, with 9 positions matching TRBD1. The germline V gene has CDR1 DFQATT and CDR2 SNEGSKA (reference sequence). CDR3 length: 15 residues. Losses at the gene ends were 5 bases for V and 7 bases for J; bases not matched to a gene: 14. The CDR3 DNA follows: TGCAGTGCTGCCCCCGTACCGGGACAGGGAGGGACCCAGTACTTC. This translates into CSAAPVPGQGGTQYF.

This clonotype was counted ten times or more. The J gene is TRBJ2-7, the V gene TRBV4-2; tentatively, D is TRBD1 (5 bases). This CDR3 has 14 residues. Looked up from germline, CDR1 is LGHNA and CDR2 is YNFKEQ. With 4 bases removed from V and 6 bases from J, the gap between germline ends came to 16 bases. CDR3: CASSPTAGFREQYF. DNA of the CDR3: TGTGCCAGCAGCCCTACTGCAGGGTTCCGCGAGCAGTACTTC.

The chain joins TRBV28 to TRBJ1-1; D not certain. The CDR3 runs 12 residues. The germline CDR1 and CDR2 sequences are MDHEN and SYDVKM. Trimming left V 7 bases short and J 4 bases short, with 10 bases between. CDR3 region: CASTWAGTEAFF. CDR3 bases: TGTGCCAGCACTTGGGCGGGCACTGAAGCTTTCTTT.

The J gene is TRBJ1-5, the V gene TRBV14; D is unclear. This CDR3 comprises 14 residues. From germline, CDR1 is SGHDN and CDR2 FVKESK. The V end lost 1 base, the J end lost 7 bases, and 11 bases lay between the germline ends. The CDR3 bases are TGTGCCAGCAGCCAAGGGTACTCGCGGCAGCCCCAGCATTTT. It yields the protein CASSQGYSRQPQHF.

This clonotype came up many times. The chain uses TRBV24-1 and TRBJ2-7, with a tentative D call TRBD1 (5 bases). The germline V gene encodes CDR1 KGHDR and CDR2 SFDVKD. There are 15 residues in the CDR3. Trimming took 3 bases from V and 6 from J, leaving 17 bases between them. CDR3 amino acids: CATSDPSRGSVEQYF. Written as DNA, the CDR3 is TGTGCCACCAGTGATCCTTCTAGGGGATCGGTCGAGCAGTACTTC.

This clonotype was counted a few times. CDR3 sequence (DNA): TGTGCCAGCAGCGTGTCAGGACGGACCTACGAGCAGTACTTC. It is translated as CASSVSGRTYEQYF. The chain joins TRBV9 to TRBJ2-7; D gene uncertain. From germline, CDR1 is SGDLS and CDR2 YYNGEE. This CDR3 has 14 residues. V lost 2 bases and J 2 bases, leaving 11 bases between the germline ends.

As regards this clonotype: Just one base apart from a much larger clone, this may be a read error. The chain employs TRBV28 and TRBJ2-5; 8 bases match TRBD2. The CDR3 is 15 amino acids. The germline gives CDR1 MDHEN, CDR2 SYDVKM. The DNA of the CDR3 is TGTGCCAGCAGCCTTCAGCGGGAGTGGCAAGAGACCAAGTACTTC. Translation gives CASSLQREWQETKYF.

At least ten counts were recorded for this clonotype. The chain links TRBV20-1 to TRBJ2-7; D may be TRBD2 (6 bases). CDR1 and CDR2 (germline): DFQATT, SNEGSKA (reference sequence). CDR3 length: 15 amino acids. V was trimmed by 6 bases and J by 2 bases, leaving 20 bases between them. DNA for the CDR3: TGCAGTGCCACCCGAATGGGGGAGGCGGCCTACGAGCAGTACTTC. Encoded protein: CSATRMGEAAYEQYF.

This clonotype was seen repeatedly, ten times or more. This chain links TRBV6-5 with TRBJ2-1; 7 nucleotides agree with TRBD2. The CDR3 totals 13 residues. Trimming took 2 bases from V and 5 from J; bases not matched to a gene: 0. Germline lookup yields CDR1 MNHEY and CDR2 SVGAGI. CDR3 region: CASSYSGNNEQFF. In DNA, the CDR3 is TGTGCCAGCAGTTACAGCGGGAACAATGAGCAGTTCTTC.